This TCR beta chain was profiled in a study of T-cell memory formation after mild COVID-19. This clonotype was seen more than once but under ten times. The CDR3 runs 15 residues. V gave up 0 bases and J gave up 0 bases, with 9 bases separating them. Germline V lookup: CDR1 SGHRS, CDR2 YFSETQ. TCRdb reanalysed the 5' RACE reads using MiXCR and keeps one entry per CDR3 protein. The sample shows some 270,000 distinct CDR3 sequences, 15% of them seen only once. Sequenced input: PBMCs or a T cell subset sorted from them (not recorded which). This sequence joins TRBV5-1 and TRBJ2-5, with D possibly TRBD1 on 6 matching bases. This TCR was recovered from an adult woman who had mild COVID-19 (a few samples of this study predate the infection). Cell type and time point are not known. The CDR3 DNA sequence: TGCGCCAGCAGCTTGGGGACAGAGCACCAAGAGACCCAGTACTTC. This sequence encodes CASSLGTEHQETQYF.